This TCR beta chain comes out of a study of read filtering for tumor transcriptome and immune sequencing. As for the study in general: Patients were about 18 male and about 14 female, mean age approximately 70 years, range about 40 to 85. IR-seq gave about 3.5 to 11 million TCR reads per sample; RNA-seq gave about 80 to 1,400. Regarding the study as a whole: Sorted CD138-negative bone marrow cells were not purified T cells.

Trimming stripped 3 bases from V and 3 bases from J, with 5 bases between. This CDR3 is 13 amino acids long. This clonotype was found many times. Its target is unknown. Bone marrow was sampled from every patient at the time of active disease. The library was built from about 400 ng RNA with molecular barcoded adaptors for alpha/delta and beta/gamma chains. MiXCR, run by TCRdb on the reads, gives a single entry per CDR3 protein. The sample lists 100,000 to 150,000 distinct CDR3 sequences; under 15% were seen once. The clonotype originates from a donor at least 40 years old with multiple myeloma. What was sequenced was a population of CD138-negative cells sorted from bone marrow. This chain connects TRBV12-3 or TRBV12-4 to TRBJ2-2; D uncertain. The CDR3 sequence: CASSFKYTGELFF. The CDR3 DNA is TGTGCCAGCAGTTTTAAATACACCGGGGAGCTGTTTTTT.